These 30 T cell receptor beta chains were all obtained from the same sample, sequenced in a study of T cell responses to AZD1222 COVID-19 vaccine. The data were produced by immunoSEQ multiplex PCR, yet TCRdb's version contains in-frame clones alone and is incomplete. This sample has about 120,000 clones, with around 89% found just once. Material: peripheral blood, obtained 28 days after the second AZD1222 dose. The receptor source for this set is an adult who received the AZD1222 COVID-19 vaccine.

The genes are TRBV4-3 and TRBJ1-4; perhaps TRBD1 as D (5 bases). The germline CDR1 and CDR2 sequences are LGHNA and YSLEER. With 4 bases removed from V and 6 bases from J, the gap between germline ends came to 27 bases. The CDR3 has 19 amino acids. The CDR3 DNA reads TGCGCCAGCAGCCCTGCCGAGGGTATGTGGGGGATGGGAGATGAAAAACTGTTTTTT. This encodes CASSPAEGMWGMGDEKLFF.

J is TRBJ2-1 and V is TRBV7-2, with 13 bases fitting TRBD2. Germline V lookup: CDR1 SGHTA, CDR2 FQGNSA. V was pared by 5 bases and J by 9 bases, with 7 bases of the junction left unmatched. CDR3 size: 15 residues. The DNA for the CDR3 is TGTGCCAGCAGCCCCACTAGCGGGAGGGCCATTGAGCAGTTCTTC. Translated, it gives CASSPTSGRAIEQFF. Together with reference TRBV7-2 and TRBJ2-1, the CDR3 gives the full variable domain: GAGVSQSPSNKVTEKGKDVELRCDPISGHTALYWYRQSLGQGLEFLIYFQGNSAPDKSGLPSDRFSAERTGGSVSTLTIQRTQQEDSAVYLCASSPTSGRAIEQFFGPGTRLTVL.

This clone was seen only a few times. The V gene is TRBV28, the J gene TRBJ2-7; D might be TRBD1 (5 bases). Germline loops: CDR1 MDHEN, CDR2 SYDVKM. Trimming took off 6 bases at V and 1 base at J, with 22 bases between the two ends. The CDR3 loop spans 17 amino acids. The CDR3 DNA reads TGTGCCAGCAGCTCGACCGGACATCCCAGAAAGTCCTACGAGCAGTACTTC. Protein sequence: CASSSTGHPRKSYEQYF.

The CDR3 DNA follows: TGCGCCAGCCGACAGGGGGCAACTGGAAACACCATATATTTT. Translation: CASRQGATGNTIYF. The chain links TRBV5-1 to TRBJ1-3; 10 nucleotides line up with TRBD1. V was pared by 7 bases and J by 2 bases, with 3 bases of the junction left unmatched. The germline CDR1 and CDR2 sequences are SGHRS and YFSETQ. This CDR3 has 14 residues.

This chain links TRBV3-1 (or the pseudogene TRBV3-2) with TRBJ2-3; D remains unclear. CDR1 is LGHDT, CDR2 YNNKEL, per germline (reference sequence). The ends were cut back, 1 base at V and 8 bases at J, with 7 bases in the middle. The CDR3 has 12 amino acids. The chain's CDR3 is CASSQVKGTQYF. CDR3 nucleotide sequence: TGTGCCAGCAGCCAAGTGAAGGGTACGCAGTATTTT.

The chain is built from TRBV5-6 and TRBJ2-3, with TRBD1 identical over 7 bases. The germline CDR1 and CDR2 sequences are SGHDT and YYEEEE. The CDR3 length is 13 residues. V lost 4 bases, J lost 6 bases, and 5 bases stayed unmatched. The CDR3 loop is CASSLGTADTQYF. The CDR3 DNA follows: TGTGCCAGCAGCCTCGGGACAGCCGATACGCAGTATTTT.

V is TRBV7-8 and J is TRBJ1-1; D is uncertain. The CDR3 extends over 15 amino acids. The V end was cut by 3 bases, the J end by 1 base, with 12 bases between. Germline CDR1 is SGHVS and CDR2 is FQNEAQ. This chain's CDR3 is CASSLDVDGNTEAFF. The CDR3 bases are TGTGCCAGCAGCTTGGACGTGGACGGGAACACTGAAGCTTTCTTT.

The CDR3 loop is CASSSDLYEQYF. The CDR3 DNA reads TGTGCCAGTAGTTCGGACCTCTACGAGCAGTACTTC. V gene TRBV19 combines with J gene TRBJ2-7; D unclear. Between the trimmed V and J ends, which lost 5 bases and 3 bases, there was a span of 8 bases. Germline CDR1 reads LNHDA; CDR2 reads SQIVND (reference sequence). The CDR3 is 12 amino acids.

The chain combines TRBV28 with TRBJ2-1; weak D call: TRBD2 (6 bases). Trimming shortened V by 7 bases and J by 15 bases, and 31 bases separated the two germline ends. Germline CDR1 MDHEN, CDR2 SYDVKM. This CDR3 comprises 16 residues. CDR3 in amino acids: CASTYRHLASPPVVFF. The CDR3 DNA reads TGTGCCAGCACCTATCGCCATCTAGCGAGTCCTCCGGTGGTGTTCTTC.

The genes are TRBV7-9 and TRBJ1-2; 8 bases align to TRBD1. CDR3 length: 15 amino acids. With 5 bases clipped from V and 2 bases from J, the junction kept 7 bases outside the gene matches. Germline V gene sequence: CDR1 SEHNR, CDR2 FQNEAQ (reference sequence). CDR3 residues: CASSTGQGGNYGYTF. The CDR3 DNA reads TGTGCCAGCAGCACCGGACAGGGAGGGAACTATGGCTACACCTTC.

The V gene is TRBV7-9, the J gene TRBJ2-5; D is uncertain. Deletions cut 2 bases from V and 2 bases from J, with 9 bases between. The CDR3 loop spans 14 amino acids. Looked up from germline, CDR1 is SEHNR and CDR2 is FQNEAQ (reference sequence). The CDR3 DNA sequence: TGTGCCAGCAGCTTAAAGGCGCCGCAAGAGACCCAGTACTTC. Encoded protein: CASSLKAPQETQYF.

V and J are TRBV11-3 and TRBJ1-3; D uncertain. V lost 7 bases and J 1 base, leaving 11 bases between the germline ends. The germline CDR1 and CDR2 sequences are SGHNT and YENEEA. The CDR3 has 14 residues. CDR3 region: CASKPGGSGNTIYF. The CDR3 DNA is TGTGCCAGCAAGCCAGGCGGGTCTGGAAACACCATATATTTT.

This clone came up a few times. V gene TRBV7-9 combines with J gene TRBJ2-3, with 9 bases matching TRBD2. The germline CDR1 and CDR2 sequences are SEHNR and FQNEAQ (reference sequence). Germline trimming cut 5 bases from V and 5 bases from J; bases unmatched to any gene: 11. There are 16 residues in the CDR3. As DNA, the CDR3 is TGTGCCAGCAGCGGAGTAGCGGGGGCCCCGCAAGATACGCAGTATTTT. Amino acid sequence: CASSGVAGAPQDTQYF.

The chain has TRBV7-3 and TRBJ2-3; D call uncertain. The CDR3 has 13 residues. Germline values: CDR1 SGHTA, CDR2 FQGTGA. Trimming shortened V by 5 bases and J by 6 bases, and 12 bases separated the two germline ends. CDR3 coding DNA: TGTGCCAGCAGCCGCCGTTCCTTCGATACGCAGTATTTT. It specifies CASSRRSFDTQYF.

The chain links TRBV2 to TRBJ2-5; tentative D call: TRBD2 (5 bases). V lost 4 bases and J lost 1, with 7 bases in between. Per the germline V gene, CDR1 is SNHLY and CDR2 is FYNNEI. This CDR3 has 13 residues. The CDR3 protein is CASSGAGQETQYF. The CDR3 DNA reads as TGTGCCAGCAGTGGGGCGGGCCAAGAGACCCAGTACTTC.

The chain is built from TRBV5-4 and TRBJ2-5; tentatively, D is TRBD1 (5 bases). This CDR3 comprises 14 residues. The V gene lost 7 bases and the J gene lost 5 bases, with 18 bases spanning the gap. CDR1 and CDR2 (germline): SGHNT, YYREEE (reference sequence). This chain's CDR3 is CASSPILGPETQYF. Here the CDR3 DNA reads TGTGCCAGCTCCCCTATTTTGGGGCCGGAGACCCAGTACTTC. Complete variable domain (other parts from reference TRBV5-4 and TRBJ2-5): ETGVTQSPTHLIKTRGQQVTLRCSSQSGHNTVSWYQQALGQGPQFIFQYYREEENGRGNFPPRFSGLQFPNYSSELNVNALELDDSALYLCASSPILGPETQYFGPGTRLLVL.

The chain combines TRBV11-3 with TRBJ1-1; D ambiguous. CDR3 length equals 15 residues. Germline V gives CDR1 SGHNT, CDR2 YENEEA. V lost 0 bases and J lost 4, with 12 bases in between. The CDR3 coding sequence is TGTGCCAGCAGCTTAGATCGGGTCTCCAGCACTGAAGCTTTCTTT. This sequence encodes CASSLDRVSSTEAFF.

CDR3 DNA: TGTGCCAGCAGCTCCTTTACTAGCGGGGCGTGGCGAGAGACCCAGTACTTC. Translated, it gives CASSSFTSGAWRETQYF. The J gene is TRBJ2-5, the V gene TRBV12-1; the table's D gene call, TRBD2, was not cross checked with the DNA. TRBV12-1 is classified as a pseudogene. This CDR3 spans 17 amino acids.

This clone appeared a single time. This chain links TRBV6-5 with TRBJ2-1; perhaps TRBD2 as D (5 bases). The CDR3 extends over 14 amino acids. The germline CDR1 and CDR2 sequences are MNHEY and SVGAGI. V lost 0 bases to trimming and J lost 10 bases, with 13 bases between them. In DNA form, the CDR3 reads TGTGCCAGCAGTTACTCGGGCGGACTCTCGGAGCAGTTCTTC. Residues: CASSYSGGLSEQFF.

This rearrangement joins TRBV5-6 to TRBJ1-2; D not certain. The germline V gene encodes CDR1 SGHDT and CDR2 YYEEEE. The CDR3 runs 15 residues. V was trimmed by 5 bases and J by 1 base, leaving 15 bases between them. This CDR3 reads CASSPLALDNYGYTF. The CDR3 nucleotides are TGTGCCAGCAGTCCGCTCGCTCTTGATAACTATGGCTACACCTTC.

This sequence joins TRBV13 and TRBJ2-1; weak D call: TRBD2 (5 bases). The CDR3 has 18 amino acids. Trimming took off 2 bases at V and 1 base at J, with 18 bases between the two ends. The germline gives CDR1 PRHDT, CDR2 FYEKMQ (reference sequence). The CDR3 DNA reads as TGTGCCAGCAGCTTACGCCAACCCGGGATTCCTTCCTACAATGAGCAGTTCTTC. Amino acid sequence: CASSLRQPGIPSYNEQFF.

The rearrangement links TRBV10-3 to TRBJ1-2; 9 positions match TRBD1. Germline V gene lookup returns CDR1 ENHRY and CDR2 SYGVKD. There are 14 residues in the CDR3. V trimming: 3 bases; J trimming: 10 bases; junction bases outside the gene matches: 9. In nucleotides, the CDR3 is TGTGCCATCAGTGACTCAGGGACAGGGCAAGTCTACACCTTC. It specifies CAISDSGTGQVYTF.

CDR3 amino acids: CASSLSPGGAGELFF. As DNA, the CDR3 is TGTGCCAGCAGCTTAAGTCCTGGGGGCGCCGGGGAGCTGTTTTTT. V usage is TRBV7-3 and J usage is TRBJ2-2, with TRBD1 as a possible D gene (6 bases). Per the germline V gene, CDR1 is SGHTA and CDR2 is FQGTGA. V was shortened by 1 base and J by 6 bases, with 12 bases between the two germline ends. This CDR3 is 15 amino acids long.

This chain joins TRBV5-1 and TRBJ2-7, with 7 positions matching TRBD1. Germline CDR1 reads SGHRS; CDR2 reads YFSETQ. V lost 3 bases to trimming and J lost 1 base; unmatched junction nucleotides: 4. The CDR3 runs 14 residues. The CDR3 sequence: CASSSDRSSYEQYF. CDR3 DNA sequence: TGCGCCAGCAGCTCGGACAGGTCATCCTACGAGCAGTACTTC.

This clone was counted a few times. V usage is TRBV4-1 and J usage is TRBJ1-3; 7 nucleotides agree with TRBD1. The CDR3 sequence is 16 residues long. Germline trimming cut 3 bases from V and 7 bases from J; bases unmatched to any gene: 12. The germline gives CDR1 MGHRA, CDR2 YSYEKL. The CDR3 loop reads CASSQPLQGSRNTIYF. The CDR3 DNA reads as TGCGCCAGCAGCCAGCCCTTACAGGGGAGTAGGAACACCATATATTTT.

The chain recombines TRBV7-9 with TRBJ1-2; D is unresolved. Trimming left V 4 bases short and J 4 bases short, with 19 bases between. Germline lookup yields CDR1 SEHNR and CDR2 FQNEAQ (reference sequence). The CDR3 loop spans 16 amino acids. The CDR3 is CASSSYQEEDGYGYTF. CDR3 coding DNA: TGTGCCAGCAGCTCCTATCAGGAAGAGGACGGCTATGGCTACACCTTC. The variable domain in full, completed from reference TRBV7-9 and TRBJ1-2, reads DTGVSQNPRHKITKRGQNVTFRCDPISEHNRLYWYRQTLGQGPEFLTYFQNEAQLEKSRLLSDRFSAERPKGSFSTLEIQRTEQGDSAMYLCASSSYQEEDGYGYTFGSGTRLTVV.

The V and J genes are TRBV28 and TRBJ2-1; D is unclear. The V and J ends lost 3 bases and 0 bases respectively, with 6 bases between them. This CDR3 region has 14 residues. Germline CDR1 and CDR2: MDHEN and SYDVKM. CDR3 region: CASSLRISYNEQFF. DNA for the CDR3: TGTGCCAGCAGTTTGAGGATCTCCTACAATGAGCAGTTCTTC.

This chain uses TRBV2 with TRBJ1-2, with 7 positions matching TRBD1. Germline assignment: CDR1 SNHLY and CDR2 FYNNEI. V lost 6 bases and J lost 8; bases outside the gene matches: 15. The CDR3 covers 15 residues. The CDR3 region is CASSPTGTASKGYTF. The CDR3 nucleotides are TGTGCCAGCAGCCCTACCGGGACAGCCTCGAAGGGCTACACCTTC.

This sequence joins TRBV7-8 and TRBJ1-1; 8 positions match TRBD1. V was pared by 5 bases and J by 0 bases, with 11 bases of the junction left unmatched. The germline CDR1 and CDR2 sequences are SGHVS and FQNEAQ. The length of the CDR3 is 17 residues. CDR3 sequence: CASSVTQGAGMNTEAFF. CDR3 bases: TGTGCCAGCAGCGTAACTCAGGGGGCTGGAATGAACACTGAAGCTTTCTTT.

The chain uses TRBV28 and TRBJ1-1; D is unresolved. Trimming pared 2 bases from V and 1 base from J, leaving 8 bases between. Germline V gives CDR1 MDHEN, CDR2 SYDVKM. This CDR3 is built from 14 residues. The CDR3 reads CASSLVGRNTEAFF. CDR3 DNA: TGTGCCAGCAGTTTAGTCGGTAGGAACACTGAAGCTTTCTTT.